What follows are 8 T cell receptor beta chains derived from one specimen sequenced in a study of metastatic and nonmetastatic thyroid tumors. Thyroid surgery had not been preceded by any treatment in any patient. Via MiXCR, TCRdb re-called the PCR reads. The table has tens of thousands of clones, less than 25% seen once; the top ten hold 3.5% to 4%. Sequenced input: blood. The receptors were sampled from a male donor with papillary thyroid cancer or a benign thyroid nodule (not recorded which). Some clones in this sample may be carry-over from other donors' samples.

At least ten counts were recorded for this clone. The chain couples TRBV20-1 to TRBJ1-5; the D gene is possibly TRBD1 (5 bases). Germline V gene lookup returns CDR1 DFQATT and CDR2 SNEGSKA (reference sequence). V dropped 3 bases and J dropped 2 bases, with 11 bases sitting between them. This CDR3 is 14 amino acids long. The CDR3 DNA reads as TGCAGTGCTAGTGTACAGGAAGGCAATCAGCCCCAGCATTTT. Translation gives CSASVQEGNQPQHF.

This clone has a count of ten or more. The chain links TRBV7-9 to TRBJ1-1, with 7 bases matching TRBD1. Trimming cost V 5 bases and J 1 base; bases outside gene matches: 4. The length of the CDR3 is 14 residues. Germline CDR1 and CDR2: SEHNR and FQNEAQ (reference sequence). CDR3 sequence reads: CASSRAGGNTEAFF. Here the CDR3 DNA reads TGTGCCAGCAGCCGAGCAGGGGGGAACACTGAAGCTTTCTTT.

This clone came up many times. The J gene is TRBJ2-1, the V gene TRBV9; D unresolved. This CDR3 comprises 12 residues. Germline CDR1 reads SGDLS; CDR2 reads YYNGEE. Trimming stripped 0 bases from V and 4 bases from J, with 2 bases between. The CDR3 DNA reads as TGTGCCAGCAGCGTAGGATACAATGAGCAGTTCTTC. Protein sequence: CASSVGYNEQFF.

CDR3 region: CASSGGVKQPQHF. The CDR3 DNA sequence: TGTGCCAGCAGTGGAGGGGTTAAGCAGCCCCAGCATTTT. The V and J genes are TRBV2 and TRBJ1-5; possibly TRBD1 for D (5 bases). Trimming pared 4 bases from V and 7 bases from J, leaving 11 bases between. This CDR3 has 13 amino acids. Germline lookup yields CDR1 SNHLY and CDR2 FYNNEI.

This clone was recorded at least ten times. Other DNA sequences of this sample code for an identical CDR3. The J gene is TRBJ1-2, the V gene TRBV6-1; 8 positions agree with TRBD1. The germline V gene has CDR1 MNHNS and CDR2 SASEGT. With V trimmed by 6 bases and J by 0 bases, 6 bases remained unmatched. This CDR3 has 15 amino acids. CDR3 in amino acids: CASSKDRVANYGYTF. DNA for the CDR3: TGTGCCAGCAGCAAGGACAGGGTCGCTAACTATGGCTACACCTTC.

The chain is built from TRBV28 and TRBJ2-7; 9 bases are a match to TRBD2. The CDR3 sequence is 14 residues long. Germline V lookup: CDR1 MDHEN, CDR2 SYDVKM. V lost 3 bases, J lost 3 bases, and 3 bases stayed unmatched. The CDR3 nucleotides read TGTGCCAGCAGTTTCATAGCGGGAGACTACGAGCAGTACTTC. Amino acids: CASSFIAGDYEQYF.

The chain combines TRBV11-1 with TRBJ1-1; D is perhaps TRBD1 (5 bases). Germline V gene sequence: CDR1 SGHAT, CDR2 FQDESV (reference sequence). The length of the CDR3 is 17 residues. V was cut by 5 bases and J by 0 bases, with 19 bases left in between. The CDR3 loop reads CASSNVKRGPLNTEAFF. As DNA, the CDR3 is TGTGCCAGCAGCAACGTAAAAAGGGGTCCACTGAACACTGAAGCTTTCTTT.

As concerns this clone: This CDR3 is missing its conserved last phenylalanine or tryptophan, likely due to a read error. J is TRBJ1-3 and V is TRBV7-9; possible D gene TRBD1, 6 bases. CDR1 SEHNR and CDR2 FQNEAQ come from the germline V gene (reference sequence). The length of the CDR3 is 14 residues. V lost 5 bases to trimming and J lost 4 bases, with 12 bases between them. CDR3 bases: TGTGCCAGCAGCCCAGGGGAATCCGGAAACACCATATATCTT. Protein product: CASSPGESGNTIYL.